This is a list of T cell receptor beta chains from one sample in a study of CD8+CD57+ T cells in acquired aplastic anemia. TCRdb itself ran the reads through MiXCR, one entry per CDR3 protein. The table lists 200,000 or so distinct CDR3 sequences, around 66% of them singletons, with more than 45% in the top ten. Sequenced input: sorted CD4+, CD8+, or CD8+CD57+ T cells (not recorded which) from PBMCs. The receptors come from a human donor with severe aplastic anemia or a healthy control (not recorded which). The CDR3 runs from the conserved cysteine through the conserved F or W. D genes are given only for firm matches. Clone size appears in some rows only: once, few, many, or a class for an expanded clone.

J: TRBJ2-7
D: -
V: TRBV6-6
size: -
CDR3: CASRPPGSRSYEQYF
DNA: TGTGCCAGCAGACCACCAGGGTCGCGGTCCTACGAGCAGTACTTC

J: TRBJ1-4
D: -
V: TRBV19
size: -
CDR3: CASRDQGGNEKLFF
DNA: TGTGCCAGTAGAGACCAGGGTGGGAATGAAAAACTGTTTTTT

J: TRBJ2-2
D: -
V: TRBV13
size: -
CDR3: CASSLSGFATGELFF
DNA: TGTGCCAGCAGCCTTAGCGGATTCGCTACCGGGGAGCTGTTTTTT

J: TRBJ2-1
D: -
V: TRBV19
size: many
CDR3: CASSIVFTAYNEQFF
DNA: TGTGCCAGTAGTATTGTGTTTACGGCCTACAATGAGCAGTTCTTC

J: TRBJ1-4
D: TRBD1
V: TRBV7-3
size: -
CDR3: CASSVWALDRGVTNEKLFF
DNA: TGTGCCAGCAGCGTTTGGGCCCTGGACAGGGGGGTAACTAATGAAAAACTGTTTTTT

J: TRBJ1-1
D: -
V: TRBV2
size: -
CDR3: CASTNPNTEAFF
DNA: TGTGCCAGCACGAATCCGAACACTGAAGCTTTCTTT

J: TRBJ2-2
D: TRBD2
V: TRBV2
size: few
CDR3: CGGTSGAGELFF
DNA: TGTGGGGGGACTAGCGGTGCCGGGGAGCTGTTTTTT

J: TRBJ2-1
D: TRBD1
V: TRBV19
size: -
CDR3: CASTLDRASYNEQFF
DNA: TGTGCCAGTACCCTCGACAGGGCTTCCTACAATGAGCAGTTCTTC

J: TRBJ2-3
D: -
V: TRBV5-4
size: -
CDR3: CASSFLGDTDTQYF
DNA: TGTGCCAGCAGCTTCTTGGGCGACACAGATACGCAGTATTTT

J: TRBJ2-3
D: -
V: TRBV5-4
size: once
CDR3: CASSFSRTSTDTQYF
DNA: TGTGCCAGCAGCTTCAGCAGAACAAGCACAGATACGCAGTATTTT

J: TRBJ1-3
D: -
V: TRBV2
size: once
CDR3: CGSSDQGYAGNTIYF
DNA: TGTGGCAGCAGTGACCAGGGTTACGCTGGGAACACCATATATTTT

J: TRBJ2-6
D: -
V: TRBV20-1
size: -
CDR3: CSADSISGANVLTF
DNA: TGCAGTGCTGACAGTATCTCTGGGGCCAACGTCCTGACTTTC

J: TRBJ2-1
D: -
V: TRBV19
size: -
CDR3: CASSMDRRNSYNEQFF
DNA: TGTGCCAGTAGTATGGACCGTAGGAACTCCTACAATGAGCAGTTCTTC

J: TRBJ1-4
D: -
V: TRBV7-9
size: many
CDR3: CASSPGYRGSTNEKLFF
DNA: TGTGCCAGCAGCCCGGGGTATCGGGGGTCAACTAATGAAAAACTGTTTTTT

J: TRBJ1-2
D: -
V: TRBV12-3/TRBV12-4
size: -
CDR3: CASSATGQVYGYTF
DNA: TGTGCCAGCAGTGCTACGGGACAAGTCTATGGCTACACCTTC